Shown below are 13 T cell receptor beta chains from a single sample sequenced in a study of identical twins. One entry per CDR3 protein, called by TCRdb with MiXCR from the 5' RACE reads. The sample carries hundreds of thousands of distinct CDR3 sequences, roughly 9.4% recorded once. The specimen sequenced was memory (CD45RO+) T cells sorted from blood. Every receptor here comes from a woman under 30 in good health.

This clonotype was counted at least ten times. V usage is TRBV9 and J usage is TRBJ2-7; D is ambiguous. The germline V and J ends were trimmed by 3 bases and 1 base, with 11 bases remaining between them. Germline CDR1 and CDR2: SGDLS and YYNGEE. The length of the CDR3 is 14 residues. The CDR3 here is CASSAGYGSYEQYF. DNA of the CDR3: TGTGCCAGCAGCGCAGGTTATGGGTCCTACGAGCAGTACTTC.

At least ten counts were recorded for this clonotype. This chain links TRBV5-1 with TRBJ2-7; 9 bases line up with TRBD1. J was trimmed by 4 bases and V by 2 bases; bases with no gene match: 4. The germline V gene has CDR1 SGHRS and CDR2 YFSETQ. The CDR3 has 14 residues. CDR3 DNA sequence: TGCGCCAGCAGCTTATCCGGACAGGGGTACGAGCAGTACTTC. Its translation: CASSLSGQGYEQYF. Using reference TRBV5-1 and TRBJ2-7 for the parts outside the CDR3, the full variable domain is KAGVTQTPRYLIKTRGQQVTLSCSPISGHRSVSWYQQTPGQGLQFLFEYFSETQRNKGNFPGRFSGRQFSNSRSEMNVSTLELGDSALYLCASSLSGQGYEQYFGPGTRLTVT.

This clonotype showed up just a few times. V usage is TRBV7-9 and J usage is TRBJ1-3, with D perhaps matching TRBD1 (6 bases). Germline CDR1 SEHNR, CDR2 FQNEAQ (reference sequence). The CDR3 contains 15 residues. With 5 bases removed from V and 2 bases from J, the gap between germline ends came to 13 bases. The CDR3 protein is CASSLTGSAGNTIYF. In DNA form, the CDR3 reads TGTGCCAGCAGCCTTACAGGGTCCGCTGGAAACACCATATATTTT.

This clonotype was observed a handful of times. The J gene is TRBJ2-3, the V gene TRBV3-1; 15 positions match TRBD2. In germline, CDR1 is LGHDT, CDR2 YNNKEL (reference sequence). This CDR3 comprises 21 residues. The J segment lost 1 base and the V segment lost 1 base, leaving 12 bases of the junction unmatched. The CDR3 region has the DNA TGTGCCAGCAGCCAAGCACGACGGACTAGCGGGGGGGCGAGGCGCACAGATACGCAGTATTTT. This codes for CASSQARRTSGGARRTDTQYF.

This clonotype was detected ten times or more. The rearrangement uses TRBV12-3 or TRBV12-4 and TRBJ1-1; D is uncertain. V lost 5 bases to trimming and J lost 5 bases, with 12 bases between them. This CDR3 is built from 13 residues. The chain's CDR3 is CASSLTEETEAFF. CDR3 DNA: TGTGCCAGCAGTCTAACAGAGGAAACTGAAGCTTTCTTT.

There are a few counts of this clonotype. The chain links TRBV11-2 to TRBJ2-1, with a weak D call TRBD2 (6 bases). Trimming removed 5 bases at V and 4 bases at J, with 24 bases between. The CDR3 runs to 18 residues. From germline, CDR1 is SGHAT and CDR2 FQNNGV. The CDR3 reads CASSPTTLGTFGYNEQFF. In DNA, the CDR3 is TGTGCCAGCAGCCCCACCACCCTTGGGACTTTCGGATACAATGAGCAGTTCTTC.

This clonotype was observed a few times. This sequence joins TRBV11-2 and TRBJ2-7; tentatively, D is TRBD2 (5 bases). The germline V gene has CDR1 SGHAT and CDR2 FQNNGV. The germline V and J ends were trimmed by 2 bases and 4 bases, with 9 bases remaining between them. The length of the CDR3 is 13 residues. This CDR3 reads CASSLISGYEQYF. The CDR3 DNA reads TGTGCCAGCAGCTTAATAAGCGGTTACGAGCAGTACTTC.

This clonotype has only a few counts. The V gene is TRBV20-1, the J gene TRBJ1-1; TRBD1 might be the D (5 bases). Germline V gene lookup returns CDR1 DFQATT and CDR2 SNEGSKA (reference sequence). The CDR3 has 13 residues. Trimming cost V 7 bases and J 1 base, with 13 bases left between them. DNA of the CDR3: TGCAGTGTTCCGGGGCGCGGGAACACTGAAGCTTTCTTT. It yields the protein CSVPGRGNTEAFF.

Only a few counts were recorded for this clonotype. The rearrangement links TRBV4-1 to TRBJ2-7; no reliable D call. The V end lost 4 bases, the J end lost 2 bases, and 9 bases lay between the germline ends. CDR1 is MGHRA and CDR2 is YSYEKL in the germline V gene. The CDR3 totals 13 residues. The CDR3, as DNA: TGCGCCAGCAGCCGGGAAGTTCCCTACGAGCAGTACTTC. Residues: CASSREVPYEQYF.

This clonotype showed up many times. The J gene is TRBJ2-1, the V gene TRBV4-3; D is uncertain. The CDR3 sequence is 9 residues long. The germline gives CDR1 LGHNA, CDR2 YSLEER. V gave up 5 bases and J gave up 9 bases, with 2 bases separating them. In DNA form, the CDR3 reads TGCGCCAGCAGCGCTGAGCAGTTCTTC. It yields the protein CASSAEQFF.

This clonotype was detected ten times or more. The chain carries TRBV20-1 and TRBJ2-5, with 7 bases matching TRBD1. The germline V gene encodes CDR1 DFQATT and CDR2 SNEGSKA (reference sequence). The CDR3 contains 13 residues. The ends lost 5 bases at V and 6 bases at J; junction bases unmatched: 9. CDR3 residues: CSAADRRSKTQYF. In DNA form, the CDR3 reads TGCAGTGCTGCGGACAGGCGGAGTAAGACCCAGTACTTC.

This clonotype was counted ten times or more. The genes are TRBV5-1 and TRBJ2-7; D gene unclear. Germline V lookup: CDR1 SGHRS, CDR2 YFSETQ. This CDR3 comprises 13 residues. Trimming removed 3 bases at V and 4 bases at J, with 11 bases between. CDR3 sequence reads: CASSSGRLYEQYF. The CDR3, as DNA: TGCGCCAGCAGCTCCGGCAGATTATACGAGCAGTACTTC.

CDR3 in amino acids: CASSQPKKRGETQYF. The CDR3 DNA is TGTGCCAGCAGCCAGCCTAAGAAAAGGGGGGAGACCCAGTACTTC. J is TRBJ2-5 and V is TRBV14; TRBD1 might be the D (6 bases). Germline V gives CDR1 SGHDN, CDR2 FVKESK. The V end was cut by 3 bases, the J end by 5 bases, with 16 bases between. This CDR3 comprises 15 residues.